The clone carrying this T cell receptor (beta chain) came up a few times. Its antigen is as yet unknown. This sample is drawn from a study of T cell responses to AZD1222 COVID-19 vaccine. Regarding the study as a whole: Baseline antibody screening turned up just five to seven seropositive AZD1222 recipients. There were vaccine-associated CD4 TCRs across spike, dominant at 160-218 and 743-854. Spike-specific TCR breadth and depth rose after two AZD1222 doses.

Generated by immunoSEQ multiplex PCR, the TCRdb table keeps only in-frame clones and is missing some. This table has roughly 150,000 clones, approximately 91% appearing once. This clonotype was sampled from an adult who had recovered from COVID-19. Sequenced material: peripheral blood, taken after recovery from COVID-19.

CDR3 sequence: CATSGPGQGAVGYTF. Written as DNA, the CDR3 is TGTGCCACCAGTGGTCCGGGACAGGGGGCAGTTGGCTACACCTTC. The V call is TRBV24-1, the J call TRBJ1-2; 12 bases map to TRBD1. The germline V gene has CDR1 KGHDR and CDR2 SFDVKD. The CDR3 is 15 amino acids. Trimming cost V 5 bases and J 7 bases; bases outside gene matches: 7.